This T cell receptor beta chain was recovered during a study of T cells expressing NK-cell markers. Study-wide background: Sorted CD3+CD56+NKG2C+, CD3+CD56+NKG2C- and CD3+CD56-NKG2C+ T cells provided the TCR beta repertoires.

Reanalyzing the 5' RACE reads, TCRdb keeps one entry per CDR3 protein, without DNA. The sample has hundreds of thousands of distinct CDR3 sequences, and its top ten clones hold around 3.3%. In germline, CDR1 is SGHRS, CDR2 YFSETQ. This CDR3 comprises 14 residues. Sequencing was done on a sample of blood T cells: a sorted CD56 or NKG2C T cell subset, CD4+ or CD8+ T cells, or bulk PBMC T cells (not recorded which). The chain is built from TRBV5-1 and TRBJ2-3; TCRdb outputs TRBD1, but without DNA this stays unchecked. The sequence came from a man younger than 30 in good health. The CDR3 protein is CASSDRRGTDTQYF.